The 13 T cell receptor beta chains reported below all come from one sample, sequenced in a study of blood T cell repertoires in COVID-19 (dated by TCRdb to the early 2020s). Libraries came from the immunoSEQ multiplex PCR assay. TCRdb provides this immuneACCESS table in a form limited to in-frame rearrangements. Some clones are lacking; in checked studies, under half of them reflect an unresolved V gene, and why the rest are absent is not known. For this sample the table gives around 200,000 clones, of which roughly nine tenths were detected only once. In total, the top ten clones hold over 9.5% of the sample. The specimen sequenced was peripheral blood. The receptors stem from a woman aged 60 to 75 with COVID-19, enrolled during active disease.

The V call is TRBV28, the J call TRBJ1-6; possible D gene TRBD1, 5 bases. Looked up from germline, CDR1 is MDHEN and CDR2 is SYDVKM. The CDR3 totals 14 residues. The V gene lost 6 bases and the J gene lost 10 bases, with 16 bases spanning the gap. CDR3 bases: TGTGCCAGCAGGCCCAGGGCGGAGAGATCACCCCTCCACTTT. Encoded protein: CASRPRAERSPLHF.

V is TRBV6-5 and J is TRBJ1-1; no clear D gene. The CDR3 covers 15 residues. In germline, CDR1 is MNHEY, CDR2 SVGAGI. The V and J ends lost 0 bases and 1 base respectively, with 9 bases between them. DNA of the CDR3: TGTGCCAGCAGTTACTCGAAACAGCCGAACACTGAAGCTTTCTTT. Amino acid sequence: CASSYSKQPNTEAFF.

This chain connects TRBV30 to TRBJ1-2, with D possibly being TRBD1 (6 bases). The germline CDR1 and CDR2 sequences are GTSNPN and SVGIG (reference sequence). Between the trimmed V and J ends, which lost 2 bases and 3 bases, there was a span of 7 bases. The CDR3 loop spans 12 amino acids. The chain's CDR3 is CAWSSGDYGYTF. CDR3 sequence (DNA): TGTGCCTGGAGTTCAGGGGACTATGGCTACACCTTC.

The chain joins TRBV7-9 to TRBJ1-6; D not certain. Between the trimmed V and J ends, which lost 1 base and 19 bases, there was a span of 17 bases. The length of the CDR3 is 13 residues. Germline V gene lookup returns CDR1 SEHNR and CDR2 FQNEAQ (reference sequence). CDR3 amino acids: CASSLGSLDSGHF. The CDR3 nucleotides read TGTGCCAGCAGCTTAGGCTCTCTTGATAGCGGACACTTT.

The chain is built from TRBV7-2 and TRBJ2-2; 8 bases line up with TRBD2. The CDR3 is made up of 15 amino acids. V dropped 0 bases and J dropped 5; count of bases not matched to a gene: 2. Germline CDR1 and CDR2: SGHTA and FQGNSA. The CDR3 coding sequence is TGTGCCAGCAGCTTAGCCCCTAGCGGGACCGGGGAGCTGTTTTTT. It yields the protein CASSLAPSGTGELFF. Full variable domain (outside the CDR3, taken from reference TRBV7-2 and TRBJ2-2): GAGVSQSPSNKVTEKGKDVELRCDPISGHTALYWYRQSLGQGLEFLIYFQGNSAPDKSGLPSDRFSAERTGGSVSTLTIQRTQQEDSAVYLCASSLAPSGTGELFFGEGSRLTVL.

The V gene is TRBV9, the J gene TRBJ2-1; possible D gene TRBD1, 6 bases. Trimming pared 1 base from V and 4 bases from J, leaving 12 bases between. CDR3 length: 15 residues. Germline loops: CDR1 SGDLS, CDR2 YYNGEE. The CDR3 loop is CASSVRTGWYNEQFF. The CDR3 DNA follows: TGTGCCAGCAGCGTAAGAACAGGGTGGTACAATGAGCAGTTCTTC.

V is TRBV3-1 (or the pseudogene TRBV3-2) and J is TRBJ2-3, with 11 bases lining up with TRBD2. Looked up from germline, CDR1 is LGHDT and CDR2 is YNNKEL (reference sequence). The CDR3 contains 17 residues. The ends lost 1 base at V and 4 bases at J; junction bases unmatched: 7. The CDR3 DNA reads TGTGCCAGCAGCCAAGTTACTAGCGGGAGTTCCTCAGATACGCAGTATTTT. It translates to CASSQVTSGSSSDTQYF.

V is TRBV5-4 and J is TRBJ1-3; 7 bases align to TRBD1. The CDR3 sequence is 16 residues long. The V and J ends lost 7 bases and 0 bases, in that order; junction bases with no gene match: 10. The germline CDR1 and CDR2 sequences are SGHNT and YYREEE (reference sequence). In DNA form, the CDR3 reads TGTGCCAGCGAAGCCAGGGGACAGAGCTCTGGAAACACCATATATTTT. Encoded protein: CASEARGQSSGNTIYF.

This chain joins TRBV4-3 and TRBJ1-2; D call uncertain. The germline CDR1 and CDR2 sequences are LGHNA and YSLEER. CDR3 length: 15 residues. The V end was cut by 0 bases, the J end by 4 bases, with 12 bases between. This chain's CDR3 is CASSQDRIASYGYTF. The CDR3 coding sequence is TGCGCCAGCAGCCAAGATCGTATAGCCTCCTATGGCTACACCTTC.

The V call is TRBV6-6, the J call TRBJ1-2; 9 bases are a match to TRBD1. The CDR3 covers 15 residues. V shed 5 bases and J 1 base; nucleotides not matched to a gene: 5. CDR1 MNHNY and CDR2 SVGAGI come from the germline V gene (reference sequence). As DNA, the CDR3 is TGTGCCAGCAGTGCCGGGACAGGGATTAACTATGGCTACACCTTC. Translated, it gives CASSAGTGINYGYTF.

V usage is TRBV9 and J usage is TRBJ2-1, with a possible D match to TRBD2 (6 bases). V gave up 3 bases and J gave up 4 bases, with 11 bases separating them. This CDR3 comprises 14 residues. CDR1 and CDR2 from the germline V gene are SGDLS and YYNGEE. The CDR3 DNA sequence: TGTGCCAGCAGCGCGGGACTGGGTTACAATGAGCAGTTCTTC. It yields the protein CASSAGLGYNEQFF.

J is TRBJ2-7 and V is TRBV19, with D possibly matching TRBD1 (6 bases). The ends were cut back, 9 bases at V and 3 bases at J, with 9 bases in the middle. CDR1 and CDR2 (germline): LNHDA, SQIVND (reference sequence). The CDR3 loop spans 11 amino acids. The CDR3 protein is CASQDSYEQYF. As DNA, the CDR3 is TGTGCCAGCCAGGACAGCTACGAGCAGTACTTC.

The chain has TRBV5-1 and TRBJ2-7; TRBD2 is a possible D gene (6 bases). From germline, CDR1 is SGHRS and CDR2 YFSETQ. V was pared by 3 bases and J by 0 bases, with 7 bases between. There are 13 residues in the CDR3. CDR3 nucleotide sequence: TGCGCCAGCAGCTACGGGGGCTCCTACGAGCAGTACTTC. Translation gives CASSYGGSYEQYF.